This T cell receptor beta chain was recovered during a study of cytomegalovirus exposure and HLA in healthy donors. Whole-study context: Genotyping of some 400 donors showed that about 79% belonged to the Caucasian-associated ancestry cluster. Study observations and caveats: Sequencing likely generated an artifact that appeared as a cluster of highly shared sequence variants. Association of a missense DCLRE1C variant with TCR beta V- and J-gene trimming was reported in a later analysis. Cytomegalovirus association was listed for 150 to 200 TCR beta chains.

After removal of 3 bases from V and 7 bases from J, the junction contained 17 bases not matched to a gene. This CDR3 contains 18 residues. Germline-derived CDR1 and CDR2 are SGDLS and YYNGEE. Concerning this clone: Its antigen is currently unknown.

It was with 60 Vbeta and 13 Jbeta primers that the PCR ran. Sequencing used immunoSEQ multiplex PCR; TCRdb keeps in-frame clones, though not all of them. The repertoire includes more than 100,000 clones, 80% of them detected once, and 1% sits in the top ten. The receptor comes from a man aged 35-49 years in good health and CMV-seronegative. The chain employs TRBV9 and TRBJ2-7; 12 bases agree with TRBD2. Specimen: PBMCs. CDR3 DNA: TGTGCCAGCAGCGCCAGTAGGGGGAGACTAGCGGGAGTCGGGGAGCAGTACTTC. Translated: CASSASRGRLAGVGEQYF.